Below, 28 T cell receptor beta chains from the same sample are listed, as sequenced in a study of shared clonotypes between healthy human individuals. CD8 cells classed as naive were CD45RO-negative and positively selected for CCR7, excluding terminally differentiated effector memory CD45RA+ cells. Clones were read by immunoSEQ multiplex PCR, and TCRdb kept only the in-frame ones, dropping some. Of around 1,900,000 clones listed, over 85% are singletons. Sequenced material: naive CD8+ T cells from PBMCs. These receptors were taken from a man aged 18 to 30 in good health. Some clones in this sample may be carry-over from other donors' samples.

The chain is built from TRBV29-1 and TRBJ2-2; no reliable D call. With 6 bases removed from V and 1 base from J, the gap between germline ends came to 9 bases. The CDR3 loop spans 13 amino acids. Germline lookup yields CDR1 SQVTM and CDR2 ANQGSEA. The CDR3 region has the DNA TGCAGCGTGAACGTTGAGAACACCGGGGAGCTGTTTTTT. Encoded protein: CSVNVENTGELFF.

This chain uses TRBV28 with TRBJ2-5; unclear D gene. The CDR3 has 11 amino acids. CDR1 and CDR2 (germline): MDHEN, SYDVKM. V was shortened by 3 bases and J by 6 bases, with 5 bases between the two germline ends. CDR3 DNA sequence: TGTGCCAGCAGTTTTCAGAAGACCCAGTACTTC. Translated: CASSFQKTQYF. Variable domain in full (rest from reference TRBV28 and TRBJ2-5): DVKVTQSSRYLVKRTGEKVFLECVQDMDHENMFWYRQDPGLGLRLIYFSYDVKMKEKGDIPEGYSVSREKKERFSLILESASTNQTSMYLCASSFQKTQYFGPGTRLLVL.

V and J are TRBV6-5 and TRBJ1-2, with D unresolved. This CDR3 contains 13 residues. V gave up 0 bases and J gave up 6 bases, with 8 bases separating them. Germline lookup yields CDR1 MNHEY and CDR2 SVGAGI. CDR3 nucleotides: TGTGCCAGCAGTTACTCGCGGACCCATGGCTACACCTTC. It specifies CASSYSRTHGYTF.

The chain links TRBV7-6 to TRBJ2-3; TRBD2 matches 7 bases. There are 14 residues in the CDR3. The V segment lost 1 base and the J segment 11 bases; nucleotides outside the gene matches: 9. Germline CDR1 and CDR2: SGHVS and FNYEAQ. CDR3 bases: TGTGCCAGCAGCTTAGGAGGGGACTACTCCGAGCAGTATTTT. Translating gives CASSLGGDYSEQYF.

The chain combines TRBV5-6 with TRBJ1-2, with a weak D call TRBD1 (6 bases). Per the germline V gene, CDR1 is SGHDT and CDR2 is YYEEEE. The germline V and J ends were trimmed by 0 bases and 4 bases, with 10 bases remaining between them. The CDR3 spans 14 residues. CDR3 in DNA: TGTGCCAGCAGCTTGGAGGGGGATAGCTATGGCTACACCTTC. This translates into CASSLEGDSYGYTF.

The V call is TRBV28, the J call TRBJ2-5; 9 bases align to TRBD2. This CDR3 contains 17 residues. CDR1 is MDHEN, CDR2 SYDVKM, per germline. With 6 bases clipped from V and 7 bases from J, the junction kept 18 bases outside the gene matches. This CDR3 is CASSRSLAGVSKVTQYF. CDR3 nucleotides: TGTGCCAGCAGCCGTTCCTTAGCGGGAGTTTCCAAAGTGACCCAGTACTTC.

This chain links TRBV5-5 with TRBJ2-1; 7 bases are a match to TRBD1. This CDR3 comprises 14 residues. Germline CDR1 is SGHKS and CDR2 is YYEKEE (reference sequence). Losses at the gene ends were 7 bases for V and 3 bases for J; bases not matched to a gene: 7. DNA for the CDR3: TGTGCCAGCCGAGGGGACAGACTCTACAATGAGCAGTTCTTC. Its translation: CASRGDRLYNEQFF.

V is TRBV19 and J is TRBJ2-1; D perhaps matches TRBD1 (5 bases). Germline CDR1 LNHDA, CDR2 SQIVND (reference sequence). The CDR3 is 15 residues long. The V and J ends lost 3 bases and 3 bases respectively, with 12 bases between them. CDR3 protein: CASSIGRVGYNEQFF. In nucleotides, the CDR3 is TGTGCCAGTAGTATTGGCAGGGTGGGCTACAATGAGCAGTTCTTC.

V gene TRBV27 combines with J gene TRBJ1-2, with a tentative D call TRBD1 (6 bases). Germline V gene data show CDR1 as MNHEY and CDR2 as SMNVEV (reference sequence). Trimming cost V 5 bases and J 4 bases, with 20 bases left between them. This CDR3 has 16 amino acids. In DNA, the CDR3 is TGTGCCAGCAGTCCATCACAGGGCCCTCAGGTCTATGGCTACACCTTC. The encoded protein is CASSPSQGPQVYGYTF.

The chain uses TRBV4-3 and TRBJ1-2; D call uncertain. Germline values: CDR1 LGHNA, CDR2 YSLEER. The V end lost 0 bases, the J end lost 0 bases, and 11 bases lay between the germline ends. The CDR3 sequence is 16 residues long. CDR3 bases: TGCGCCAGCAGCCAAGATCTAACACGAGCTAACTATGGCTACACCTTC. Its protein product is CASSQDLTRANYGYTF.

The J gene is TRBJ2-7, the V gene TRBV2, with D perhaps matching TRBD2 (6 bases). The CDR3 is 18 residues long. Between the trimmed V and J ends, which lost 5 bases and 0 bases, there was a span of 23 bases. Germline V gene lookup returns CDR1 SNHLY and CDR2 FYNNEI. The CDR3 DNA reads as TGTGCCAGCAGTAGCCTCCCGGGACTTGCCGCCCGCTCCTACGAGCAGTACTTC. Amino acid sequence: CASSSLPGLAARSYEQYF.

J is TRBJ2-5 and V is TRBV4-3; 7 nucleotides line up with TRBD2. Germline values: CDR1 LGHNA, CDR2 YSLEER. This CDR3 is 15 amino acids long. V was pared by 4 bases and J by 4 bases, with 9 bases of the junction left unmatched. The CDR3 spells CASSPGTAGAETQYF. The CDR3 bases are TGCGCCAGCAGCCCCGGGACGGCGGGAGCAGAGACCCAGTACTTC.

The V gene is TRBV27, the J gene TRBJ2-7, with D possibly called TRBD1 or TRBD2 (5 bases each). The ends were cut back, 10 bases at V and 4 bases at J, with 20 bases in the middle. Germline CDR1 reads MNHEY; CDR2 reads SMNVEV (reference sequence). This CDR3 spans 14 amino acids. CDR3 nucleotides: TGTGCCATCTCGCCGGGGCAGTTTGGGTACGAGCAGTACTTC. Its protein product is CAISPGQFGYEQYF.

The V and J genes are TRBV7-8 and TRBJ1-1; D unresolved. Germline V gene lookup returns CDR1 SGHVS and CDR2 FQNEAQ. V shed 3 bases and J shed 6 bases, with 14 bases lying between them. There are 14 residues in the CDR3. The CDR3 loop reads CASSFIADGAEAFF. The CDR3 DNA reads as TGTGCCAGCAGCTTCATTGCGGACGGCGCTGAAGCTTTCTTT. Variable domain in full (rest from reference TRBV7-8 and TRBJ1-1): GAGVSQSPRYKVAKRGQDVALRCDPISGHVSLFWYQQALGQGPEFLTYFQNEAQLDKSGLPSDRFFAERPEGSVSTLKIQRTQQEDSAVYLCASSFIADGAEAFFGQGTRLTVV.

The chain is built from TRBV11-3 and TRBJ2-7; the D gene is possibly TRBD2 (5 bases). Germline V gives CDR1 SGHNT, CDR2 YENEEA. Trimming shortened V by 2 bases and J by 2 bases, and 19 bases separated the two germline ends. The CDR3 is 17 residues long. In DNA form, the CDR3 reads TGTGCCAGCAGCTTATATTACGGGGATGTGCCTACCTACGAGCAGTACTTC. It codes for CASSLYYGDVPTYEQYF.

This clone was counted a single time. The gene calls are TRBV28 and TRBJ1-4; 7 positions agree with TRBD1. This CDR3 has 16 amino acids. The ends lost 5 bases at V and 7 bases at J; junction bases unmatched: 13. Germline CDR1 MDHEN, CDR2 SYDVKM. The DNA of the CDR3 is TGTGCCAGCAGTCTCTCCCGGAGGGGGCTCGGTGAAAAACTGTTTTTT. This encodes CASSLSRRGLGEKLFF.

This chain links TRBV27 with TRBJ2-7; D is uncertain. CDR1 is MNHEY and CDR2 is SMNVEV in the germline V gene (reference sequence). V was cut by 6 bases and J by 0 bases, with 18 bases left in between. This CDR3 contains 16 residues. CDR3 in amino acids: CASSPFVLPLSYEQYF. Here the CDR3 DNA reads TGTGCCAGCAGCCCCTTCGTTTTGCCTCTCTCCTACGAGCAGTACTTC.

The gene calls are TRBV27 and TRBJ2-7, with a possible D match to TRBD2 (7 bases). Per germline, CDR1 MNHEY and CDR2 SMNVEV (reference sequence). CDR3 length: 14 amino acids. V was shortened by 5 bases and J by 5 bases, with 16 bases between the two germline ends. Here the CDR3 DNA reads TGTGCCAGCAGTATTACTAGCGAGGGGGACGAGCAGTACTTC. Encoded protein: CASSITSEGDEQYF.

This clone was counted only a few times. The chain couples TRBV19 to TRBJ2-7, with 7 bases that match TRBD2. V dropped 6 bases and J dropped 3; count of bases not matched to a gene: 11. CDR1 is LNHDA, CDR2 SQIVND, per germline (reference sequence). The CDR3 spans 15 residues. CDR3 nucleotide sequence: TGTGCCAGTAGCCCCTGGGTCGCGGGAGACTACGAGCAGTACTTC. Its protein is CASSPWVAGDYEQYF.

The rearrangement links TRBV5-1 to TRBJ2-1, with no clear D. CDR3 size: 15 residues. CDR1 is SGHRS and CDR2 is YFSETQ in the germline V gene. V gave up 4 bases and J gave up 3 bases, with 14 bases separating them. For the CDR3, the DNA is TGCGCCAGCAGCAGCGAGGAACTTCTCTACAATGAGCAGTTCTTC. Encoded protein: CASSSEELLYNEQFF.

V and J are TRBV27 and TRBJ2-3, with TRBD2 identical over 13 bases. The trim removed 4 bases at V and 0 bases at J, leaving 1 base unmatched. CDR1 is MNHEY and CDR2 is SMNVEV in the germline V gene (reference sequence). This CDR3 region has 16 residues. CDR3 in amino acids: CASSSLAGGSTDTQYF. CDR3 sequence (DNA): TGTGCCAGCAGTTCACTAGCGGGAGGGAGCACAGATACGCAGTATTTT.

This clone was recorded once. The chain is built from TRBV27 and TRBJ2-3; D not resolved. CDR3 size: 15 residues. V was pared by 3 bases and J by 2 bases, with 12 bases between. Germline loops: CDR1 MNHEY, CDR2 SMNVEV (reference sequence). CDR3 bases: TGTGCCAGCAGTTTCCAGTCAGCTAACACAGATACGCAGTATTTT. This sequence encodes CASSFQSANTDTQYF.

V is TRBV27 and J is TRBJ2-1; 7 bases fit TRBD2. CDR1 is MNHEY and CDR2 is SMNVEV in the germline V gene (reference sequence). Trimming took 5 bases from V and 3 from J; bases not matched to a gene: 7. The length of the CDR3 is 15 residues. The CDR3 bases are TGTGCCAGCAGTCTAACTAGCGCCATCTACAATGAGCAGTTCTTC. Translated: CASSLTSAIYNEQFF.

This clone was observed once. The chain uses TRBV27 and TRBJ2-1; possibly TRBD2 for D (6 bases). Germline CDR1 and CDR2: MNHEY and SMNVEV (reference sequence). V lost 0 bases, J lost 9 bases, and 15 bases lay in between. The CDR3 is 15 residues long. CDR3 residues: CASSLSWGEYGEQFF. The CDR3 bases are TGTGCCAGCAGTTTATCATGGGGGGAGTACGGTGAGCAGTTCTTC.

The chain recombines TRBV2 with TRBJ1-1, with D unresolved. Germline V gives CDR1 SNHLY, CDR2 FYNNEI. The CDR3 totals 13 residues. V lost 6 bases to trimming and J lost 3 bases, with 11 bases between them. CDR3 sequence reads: CASRRPGDTEAFF. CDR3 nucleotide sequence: TGTGCCAGCAGACGCCCCGGGGACACTGAAGCTTTCTTT.

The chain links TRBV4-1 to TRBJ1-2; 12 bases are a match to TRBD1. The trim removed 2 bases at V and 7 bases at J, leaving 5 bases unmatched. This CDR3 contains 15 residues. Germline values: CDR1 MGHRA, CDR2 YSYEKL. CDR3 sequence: CASSQTGQGAFGYTF. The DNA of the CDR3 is TGCGCCAGCAGCCAAACGGGACAGGGGGCGTTTGGCTACACCTTC.

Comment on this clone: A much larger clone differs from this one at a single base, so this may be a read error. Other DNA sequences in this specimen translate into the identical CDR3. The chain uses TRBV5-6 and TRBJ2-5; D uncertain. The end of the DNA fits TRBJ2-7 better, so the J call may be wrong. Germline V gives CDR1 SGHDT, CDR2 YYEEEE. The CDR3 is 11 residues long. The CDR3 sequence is CASSSTYEQYF. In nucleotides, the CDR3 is TGTGCCAGCAGCTCCACCTACGAGCAGTACTTC.

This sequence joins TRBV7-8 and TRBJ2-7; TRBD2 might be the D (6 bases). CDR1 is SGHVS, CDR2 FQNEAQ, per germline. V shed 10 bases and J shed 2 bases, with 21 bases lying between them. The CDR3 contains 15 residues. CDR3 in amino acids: CATLDRRGSTYEQYF. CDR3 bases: TGTGCCACGCTTGACAGACGGGGGTCAACCTACGAGCAGTACTTC.